The sequence of this T cell receptor beta chain was determined in a study of CD8 T cells in ankylosing spondylitis. By quantitative 5'-RACE with molecular barcodes, the TCR beta libraries were made. TCRdb called the 5' RACE reads again in MiXCR, with one record for every CDR3 protein. The table lists around 250,000 distinct CDR3 sequences, roughly 10% of them singletons. The study, taken as a whole, reports: As for the disease-linked clones, they showed a CD8+ phenotype and occurred at relatively low frequencies in peripheral blood.

A note on this clonotype: Antigen specificity is unknown.

Germline V lookup: CDR1 KGHSH, CDR2 LQKENI. Trimming cost V 5 bases and J 3 bases; bases outside gene matches: 8. This CDR3 comprises 15 residues. This receptor was identified in a male donor with ankylosing spondylitis or in good health (not recorded which). The source material was blood, either unsorted or a sorted T cell fraction (not recorded which). This chain connects TRBV18 to TRBJ2-3; the match to TRBD1 covers 7 bases. For the CDR3, the DNA is TGTGCCAGCTCATTTACAGCACAGGGGACAGATACGCAGTATTTT. As protein: CASSFTAQGTDTQYF.